The present entry profiles one T cell receptor beta chain with its context. This entry is derived from a study of early stage breast cancer tumors. Study summary: Of 15 to 20 invasive breast tumors, fewer than 13 were hormone receptor-positive, HER2-negative.

The CDR3 length is 13 residues. The germline gives CDR1 MRHNA, CDR2 SNTAGT. V lost 2 bases and J lost 6, with 10 bases in between. The data were produced by immunoSEQ multiplex PCR, yet TCRdb's version contains in-frame clones alone and is incomplete. The table shows around 30,000 clones, with 74% occurring only once. Sequenced sample: breast tumor tissue. This rearrangement joins TRBV6-4 to TRBJ1-2; no definite D call. This clonotype was obtained from a person aged 30-39 years with breast cancer. The CDR3 loop reads CASSDRAGDGYTF. In DNA form, the CDR3 reads TGTGCCAGCAGTGACCGGGCAGGAGATGGCTACACCTTC.